Given below is one T cell receptor beta chain in context. This specimen belongs to a study of T cell responses to AZD1222 COVID-19 vaccine. Measured with immunoSEQ multiplex PCR; TCRdb has only the in-frame clones, and not every one. Counted here are over 150,000 clones, 90% occurring once; the ten biggest clones make up 1.5%. The germline V and J ends were trimmed by 1 base and 1 base, with 4 bases remaining between them. Germline V CDR1 and CDR2: MGHRA, YSYEKL. The CDR3 runs to 13 residues. This sample comprised peripheral blood, obtained on day 0 of AZD1222 vaccination. This sequence was found in an adult in good health. This sequence joins TRBV4-1 and TRBJ1-1, with D uncertain. The CDR3 sequence is CASSQGANTEAFF. CDR3 bases: TGCGCCAGCAGCCAAGGAGCGAACACTGAAGCTTTCTTT.